These 31 T cell receptor beta chains share one sample of origin, sequenced in a study of lymphopenia after photon versus proton radiotherapy. The repertoire was sequenced with immunoSEQ multiplex PCR; TCRdb's copy has only in-frame clones and lacks some. The data hold more than 45,000 clones, with roughly 90% observed a single time. This sample comprised peripheral blood, obtained from a patient treated with photon-based radiotherapy. These receptors came from a woman aged 40 to 50 with cholangiocarcinoma.

The chain employs TRBV7-3 and TRBJ2-6, with D hard to call. With 2 bases removed from V and 1 base from J, the gap between germline ends came to 9 bases. Looked up from germline, CDR1 is SGHTA and CDR2 is FQGTGA. The CDR3 runs to 16 residues. The CDR3 nucleotides are TGTGCCAGCAGCTTAGGCCCCCCATCTGGGGCCAACGTCCTGACTTTC. It is translated as CASSLGPPSGANVLTF.

The chain couples TRBV9 to TRBJ2-7; weak D call: TRBD2 (6 bases). The CDR3 runs 15 residues. Germline values: CDR1 SGDLS, CDR2 YYNGEE. V gave up 1 base and J gave up 3 bases, with 14 bases separating them. The CDR3 loop is CASSVRDSFNYEQYF. In DNA form, the CDR3 reads TGTGCCAGCAGCGTAAGGGACTCTTTCAACTACGAGCAGTACTTC.

The chain combines TRBV5-1 with TRBJ1-4; 8 nucleotides match TRBD1. The V gene end was trimmed by 4 bases and the J gene end by 8 bases; junction bases not matched to a gene: 10. CDR3 length: 15 amino acids. From germline, CDR1 is SGHRS and CDR2 YFSETQ. This CDR3 is CASSAETGVGEKLFF. In DNA, the CDR3 is TGCGCCAGCAGCGCCGAGACAGGGGTGGGAGAAAAACTGTTTTTT. The full variable domain, with the rest looked up from reference TRBV5-1 and TRBJ1-4, is KAGVTQTPRYLIKTRGQQVTLSCSPISGHRSVSWYQQTPGQGLQFLFEYFSETQRNKGNFPGRFSGRQFSNSRSEMNVSTLELGDSALYLCASSAETGVGEKLFFGSGTQLSVL.

This chain uses TRBV6-5 with TRBJ2-1, with D perhaps TRBD2 (6 bases). Looked up from germline, CDR1 is MNHEY and CDR2 is SVGAGI. The CDR3 has 16 amino acids. Trimming pared 4 bases from V and 8 bases from J, leaving 21 bases between. CDR3 protein: CASSSVAAMESDEQFF. In DNA, the CDR3 is TGTGCCAGCAGTTCGGTAGCGGCGATGGAGTCGGATGAGCAGTTCTTC.

The chain has TRBV28 and TRBJ1-3, with TRBD1 as a possible D gene (6 bases). Germline V gene sequence: CDR1 MDHEN, CDR2 SYDVKM. This CDR3 contains 14 residues. Trimming cost V 7 bases and J 4 bases, with 14 bases left between them. CDR3 in amino acids: CASTLGTLGNTIYF. CDR3 coding DNA: TGTGCCAGCACCCTAGGGACACTCGGAAACACCATATATTTT.

The rearrangement uses TRBV10-1 and TRBJ2-3; 10 positions match TRBD2. Germline V gene lookup returns CDR1 WNHNN and CDR2 SYGVQD (reference sequence). The CDR3 totals 14 residues. The junction had 2 bases not matched to a gene; V was cut back by 8 bases and J by 0 bases. The CDR3 region is CASGSGGSTDTQYF. CDR3 nucleotides: TGCGCCAGCGGTAGCGGGGGGAGCACAGATACGCAGTATTTT.

The table lists this clone with a few counts. V and J are TRBV5-4 and TRBJ1-6, with 7 nucleotides matching TRBD1. Per the germline V gene, CDR1 is SGHNT and CDR2 is YYREEE (reference sequence). The CDR3 contains 16 residues. With 4 bases clipped from V and 6 bases from J, the junction kept 10 bases outside the gene matches. The CDR3 reads CASSLGPDRVNSPLHF. The CDR3 DNA sequence: TGTGCCAGCAGCCTAGGCCCCGACAGGGTTAATTCACCCCTCCACTTT.

The CDR3 loop reads CASSRGVYNSPLHF. The CDR3 nucleotides read TGTGCCAGCAGTAGGGGGGTCTACAATTCACCCCTCCACTTT. This chain connects TRBV27 to TRBJ1-6, with D possibly TRBD1 on 6 matching bases. This CDR3 spans 14 amino acids. Trimming left V 5 bases short and J 7 bases short, with 12 bases between. The V gene's germline CDR1 is MNHEY and CDR2 SMNVEV (reference sequence).

The chain uses TRBV7-8 and TRBJ2-7; D gene unclear. Germline lookup yields CDR1 SGHVS and CDR2 FQNEAQ. Deletions cut 1 base from V and 3 bases from J, with 7 bases between. The CDR3 totals 13 residues. This CDR3 is CASSLEGVYEQYF. CDR3 bases: TGTGCCAGCAGCTTAGAAGGCGTCTACGAGCAGTACTTC.

The genes are TRBV4-2 and TRBJ2-5, with D tentatively TRBD1 or TRBD2 (5 bases each). The V and J ends lost 4 bases and 7 bases respectively, with 16 bases between them. CDR1 is LGHNA, CDR2 YNFKEQ, per germline. The CDR3 runs 14 residues. CDR3 coding DNA: TGTGCCAGCAGCCCAATCACTGGGACGGGGACCCAGTACTTC. Residues: CASSPITGTGTQYF.

The chain joins TRBV4-3 to TRBJ2-2, with 8 bases identical to TRBD2. Germline V gene sequence: CDR1 LGHNA, CDR2 YSLEER. CDR3 length equals 15 residues. The V segment lost 4 bases and the J segment 5 bases; nucleotides outside the gene matches: 6. CDR3 amino acids: CASSLGASGTGELFF. In nucleotides, the CDR3 is TGCGCCAGCAGCCTGGGGGCTAGCGGGACCGGGGAGCTGTTTTTT.

V and J are TRBV29-1 and TRBJ2-3; TRBD1 agrees at 11 bases. Germline lookup yields CDR1 SQVTM and CDR2 ANQGSEA. The CDR3 sequence is 14 residues long. The V and J ends lost 7 bases and 5 bases, in that order; junction bases with no gene match: 8. CDR3 region: CSANSGTGGDTQYF. DNA of the CDR3: TGCAGCGCCAACAGCGGGACAGGGGGAGATACGCAGTATTTT.

The chain combines TRBV27 with TRBJ1-1; no clear D. Germline V lookup: CDR1 MNHEY, CDR2 SMNVEV (reference sequence). With 2 bases removed from V and 2 bases from J, the gap between germline ends came to 9 bases. This CDR3 comprises 14 residues. The DNA for the CDR3 is TGTGCCAGCAGTTTACTAGGGTTAAACACTGAAGCTTTCTTT. Its protein is CASSLLGLNTEAFF.

The V and J genes are TRBV7-2 and TRBJ2-5; D could derive from TRBD1 or TRBD2 (5 bases each). V was clipped by 2 bases and J by 4 bases, with 14 bases between them. The CDR3 totals 15 residues. The germline CDR1 and CDR2 sequences are SGHTA and FQGNSA. CDR3 region: CASSLTSWGRETQYF. The CDR3 bases are TGTGCCAGCAGCTTAACTTCATGGGGACGAGAGACCCAGTACTTC.

This clone occurred once. This chain connects TRBV6-6 to TRBJ2-1; no firm D call. Trimming took 2 bases from V and 0 from J, leaving 2 bases between them. CDR3 size: 13 residues. The germline gives CDR1 MNHNY, CDR2 SVGAGI (reference sequence). The CDR3 sequence is CASSYDSYNEQFF. The CDR3 bases are TGTGCCAGCAGTTACGACTCCTACAATGAGCAGTTCTTC.

This clone was recorded once. The J gene is TRBJ2-1, the V gene TRBV7-2; 7 bases agree with TRBD2. This CDR3 has 13 residues. Germline CDR1 SGHTA, CDR2 FQGNSA. V was clipped by 6 bases and J by 8 bases; unmatched bases: 7. CDR3 in amino acids: CASRAGEADEQFF. CDR3 nucleotide sequence: TGTGCCAGCAGGGCGGGAGAAGCCGATGAGCAGTTCTTC.

The chain has TRBV14 and TRBJ2-5; weak D call: TRBD2 (5 bases). The V gene lost 1 base and the J gene lost 4 bases, with 16 bases spanning the gap. The germline CDR1 and CDR2 sequences are SGHDN and FVKESK. The CDR3 totals 16 residues. In DNA, the CDR3 is TGTGCCAGCAGCCAAGGAGGCAGAGGAGGACGAGAGACCCAGTACTTC. Its protein product is CASSQGGRGGRETQYF.

This rearrangement joins TRBV29-1 to TRBJ2-5, with TRBD2 identical over 11 bases. Germline-derived CDR1 and CDR2 are SQVTM and ANQGSEA. V lost 7 bases, J lost 3 bases, and 4 bases stayed unmatched. This CDR3 has 13 amino acids. The CDR3 nucleotides read TGCAGCGCATCGGGACTAGCGGAAGAGACCCAGTACTTC. Translation: CSASGLAEETQYF.

The chain joins TRBV25-1 to TRBJ2-5; 8 nucleotides line up with TRBD1. The CDR3 has 13 residues. The V gene end was trimmed by 10 bases and the J gene end by 9 bases; junction bases not matched to a gene: 13. The V gene's germline CDR1 is MGHDK and CDR2 SYGVNS. This chain's CDR3 is CATSPGQGWSQYF. For the CDR3, the DNA is TGTGCCACCTCACCCGGACAGGGATGGTCCCAGTACTTC.

The gene calls are TRBV4-1 and TRBJ2-3, with D possibly matching TRBD2 (5 bases). Trimming stripped 1 base from V and 9 bases from J, with 14 bases between. Germline V gene data show CDR1 as MGHRA and CDR2 as YSYEKL. The CDR3 length is 14 residues. CDR3 region: CASSQGPGVDTQYF. CDR3 in DNA: TGCGCCAGCAGCCAAGGTCCCGGGGTGGACACGCAGTATTTT.

The rearrangement links TRBV6-5 to TRBJ2-7; 9 nucleotides line up with TRBD2. This CDR3 has 15 residues. V lost 2 bases, J lost 5 bases, and 7 bases stayed unmatched. Germline V CDR1 and CDR2: MNHEY, SVGAGI. The CDR3 sequence is CASSYGIAGAHEQYF. The CDR3 bases are TGTGCCAGCAGTTACGGGATAGCGGGAGCGCACGAGCAGTACTTC.

V gene TRBV6-6 combines with J gene TRBJ1-6; no clear D. The CDR3 has 10 residues. Germline values: CDR1 MNHNY, CDR2 SVGAGI (reference sequence). V was cut by 8 bases and J by 9 bases, with 5 bases left in between. CDR3: CASGGSPLHF. The CDR3 nucleotides read TGTGCCAGCGGAGGTTCACCCCTCCACTTT.

The chain combines TRBV30 with TRBJ2-7; 12 positions agree with TRBD2. The germline V gene has CDR1 GTSNPN and CDR2 SVGIG (reference sequence). This CDR3 spans 13 amino acids. V dropped 5 bases and J dropped 2; count of bases not matched to a gene: 1. In nucleotides, the CDR3 is TGTGCCTGGGGACTAGCGGGGCCCTACGAGCAGTACTTC. Its protein is CAWGLAGPYEQYF.

The V gene is TRBV5-1, the J gene TRBJ1-2, with D possibly TRBD1 on 5 matching bases. CDR1 SGHRS and CDR2 YFSETQ come from the germline V gene. The CDR3 covers 16 residues. Trimming removed 0 bases from V and 3 bases from J, with 15 bases in between. The CDR3 reads CASSLVVGVDDYGYTF. The DNA of the CDR3 is TGCGCCAGCAGCTTGGTTGTAGGGGTTGACGACTATGGCTACACCTTC.

The chain joins TRBV7-8 to TRBJ2-4; D may match TRBD1 or TRBD2 (5 bases each). Germline CDR1 SGHVS, CDR2 FQNEAQ. Trimming removed 0 bases at V and 0 bases at J, with 12 bases between. This CDR3 has 17 residues. The CDR3 bases are TGTGCCAGCAGCTTAGCGCGTGGTGGGGGAGCCAAAAACATTCAGTACTTC. This translates into CASSLARGGGAKNIQYF.

The rearrangement links TRBV11-3 to TRBJ2-1; no clear D gene. The germline V gene encodes CDR1 SGHNT and CDR2 YENEEA. V was shortened by 5 bases and J by 5 bases, with 7 bases between the two germline ends. The CDR3 extends over 12 amino acids. CDR3 sequence: CASSTRDNEQFF. The CDR3 coding sequence is TGTGCCAGCAGCACCCGGGACAATGAGCAGTTCTTC.

This clone has only one observation. The chain recombines TRBV4-2 with TRBJ1-1, with D perhaps TRBD1 (6 bases). The CDR3 length is 15 residues. The V end was cut by 0 bases, the J end by 1 base, with 9 bases between. Germline V gene lookup returns CDR1 LGHNA and CDR2 YNFKEQ. CDR3 region: CASSQDRGTNTEAFF. DNA of the CDR3: TGTGCCAGCAGCCAAGACAGGGGTACGAACACTGAAGCTTTCTTT.

The chain combines TRBV9 with TRBJ2-3; D unclear. The germline V gene has CDR1 SGDLS and CDR2 YYNGEE. The V gene lost 5 bases and the J gene lost 5 bases, with 18 bases spanning the gap. The CDR3 is 15 residues long. CDR3 nucleotides: TGTGCCAGCAGTACCAGAACGGAATGGGGAGATACGCAGTATTTT. Amino acids: CASSTRTEWGDTQYF.

The chain links TRBV4-2 to TRBJ2-7; either TRBD1 or TRBD2 may fit D (5 bases each). Germline V CDR1 and CDR2: LGHNA, YNFKEQ. V shed 0 bases and J shed 4 bases, with 7 bases lying between them. This CDR3 is 13 amino acids long. CDR3 coding DNA: TGTGCCAGCAGCCAAGAGAGGGGTTACGAGCAGTACTTC. Translating it yields CASSQERGYEQYF.

This chain uses TRBV28 with TRBJ2-5, with D uncertain. Germline V gene lookup returns CDR1 MDHEN and CDR2 SYDVKM. Trimming cost V 1 base and J 2 bases, with 5 bases left between them. This CDR3 comprises 13 residues. CDR3 in amino acids: CASSLYGQETQYF. The DNA for the CDR3 is TGTGCCAGCAGTTTATACGGGCAAGAGACCCAGTACTTC.

The chain carries TRBV5-1 and TRBJ2-7, with D tentatively TRBD2 (6 bases). Trimming stripped 5 bases from V and 3 bases from J, with 18 bases between. The CDR3 runs 15 residues. Germline loops: CDR1 SGHRS, CDR2 YFSETQ. The CDR3 is CASRLRSGVDYEQYF. The CDR3 region has the DNA TGCGCCAGCAGACTCCGGTCGGGGGTAGACTACGAGCAGTACTTC.